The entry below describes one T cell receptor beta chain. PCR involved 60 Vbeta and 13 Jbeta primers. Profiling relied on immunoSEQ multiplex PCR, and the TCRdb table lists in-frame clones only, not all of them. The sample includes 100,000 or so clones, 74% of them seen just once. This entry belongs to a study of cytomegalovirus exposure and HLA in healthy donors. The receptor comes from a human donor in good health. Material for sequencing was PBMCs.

CDR3 loop: CASSLQGAQETQYF. The DNA for the CDR3 is TGTGCCAGCAGCTTGCAGGGGGCCCAAGAGACCCAGTACTTC. This sequence joins TRBV25-1 and TRBJ2-5; 8 bases fit TRBD1. Germline V gives CDR1 MGHDK, CDR2 SYGVNS. The CDR3 has 14 amino acids. V lost 6 bases, J lost 1 base, and 4 bases stayed unmatched.